This is a list of T cell receptor beta chains from one sample in a study of Graves' ophthalmopathy and Graves' hyperthyroidism. TCRdb ran MiXCR on the multiplex PCR reads and lists one entry per CDR3 protein. This table has around 670,000 distinct CDR3 sequences, roughly two fifths appearing once. Sequencing input: peripheral blood. Receptors were obtained from an adult man with Graves' ophthalmopathy. CDR3s include the opening cysteine and the closing phenylalanine or tryptophan. A D gene is named only where the DNA matches it firmly. Size is omitted from some rows. Given values are once, few, many or a class for expanded clones.

>TRBD1|TRBV20-1|TRBJ2-5|once
CSASWDRDRETQYF
TGCAGTGCTAGTTGGGACAGGGACCGGGAGACCCAGTACTTC
>-|TRBV20-1|TRBJ2-7|-
CSADGPVGQYF
TGCAGTGCCGATGGTCCGGTAGGGCAGTACTTC
>-|TRBV7-2|TRBJ1-2|many
CASSLSVFRHGYTF
TGTGCCAGCAGCTTATCCGTCTTTAGGCATGGCTACACCTTC
>-|TRBV10-3|TRBJ2-2|-
CASSYADRRAGELFF
TGTGCCAGCAGTTACGCGGACCGGAGGGCCGGGGAGCTGTTTTTT
>TRBD1|TRBV12-3/TRBV12-4|TRBJ1-3|few
CASSQLQGSGNTIYF
TGTGCCAGCAGCCAGCTACAGGGGTCTGGAAACACCATATATTTT
>TRBD2|TRBV7-6|TRBJ2-7|-
CASSPLTDITSAYEQYF
TGTGCCAGCAGCCCGTTAACGGACATTACTAGCGCCTACGAGCAGTACTTC
>TRBD2|TRBV6-1|TRBJ2-7|few
CASSDSAGWDEQYF
TGTGCCAGCAGTGATTCAGCGGGATGGGACGAGCAGTACTTC
>TRBD1|TRBV5-6|TRBJ1-2|-
CASSPGTGYDYGYTF
TGTGCCAGCAGTCCCGGGACAGGGTATGACTATGGCTACACCTTC
>TRBD2|TRBV4-3|TRBJ2-7|-
CASSQELAGGLYEQYF
TGCGCCAGCAGCCAAGAACTGGCGGGAGGCCTCTACGAGCAGTACTTC
>-|TRBV6-2/TRBV6-3|TRBJ2-6|-
CASTGPSLSGANVLTF
TGTGCCAGCACAGGACCCTCACTAAGTGGGGCCAACGTCCTGACTTTC
>-|TRBV19|TRBJ2-2|-
CASTVKGNTGELFF
TGTGCCAGTACAGTAAAAGGGAACACCGGGGAGCTGTTTTTT
>-|TRBV20-1|TRBJ1-5|few
CSATTGTGRRSNQPQHF
TGCAGTGCTACAACAGGGACGGGGCGCAGGAGCAATCAGCCCCAGCATTTT
>TRBD1|TRBV19|TRBJ1-1|many
CASSMRGQGASFF
TGTGCCAGTAGTATGAGGGGACAGGGGGCATCTTTCTTT
>-|TRBV29-1|TRBJ2-1|-
CSGDEQFF
TGCAGCGGGGATGAGCAGTTCTTC
>-|TRBV7-8|TRBJ2-2|-
CASTQKNTGELFF
TGTGCCAGCACCCAGAAGAACACCGGGGAGCTGTTTTTT
>-|TRBV14|TRBJ1-1|-
CASSHGLIEAFF
TGTGCCAGCAGCCACGGACTTATTGAAGCTTTCTTT
>-|TRBV19|TRBJ1-1|once
CASSMAGMSWATEVFF
TGTGCCAGTAGTATGGCAGGGATGTCGTGGGCCACTGAAGTCTTCTTT
>-|TRBV15|TRBJ1-2|many
CATSRDTPRELNTF
TGTGCCACCAGCAGAGATACTCCCAGGGAGCTTAACACCTTC
>-|TRBV20-1|TRBJ2-5|-
CSARFDRETQYF
TGCAGTGCTAGATTTGACAGGGAGACCCAGTACTTC
>-|TRBV7-2|TRBJ2-5|many
CASSLSEWGEVGQETQYF
TGTGCCAGCAGCTTATCTGAGTGGGGGGAGGTTGGCCAAGAGACCCAGTACTTC
>-|TRBV7-9|TRBJ1-3|-
CASSQRRTPWRGNTIYF
TGTGCCAGCAGCCAGAGACGGACTCCTTGGCGTGGAAACACCATATATTTT
>-|TRBV25-1|TRBJ1-1|few
CASSDSAGKSFF
TGTGCCAGCAGTGATAGTGCCGGGAAATCTTTCTTT
>-|TRBV7-9|TRBJ2-7|few
CASSRIDEQYF
TGTGCCAGCTCCCGAATCGACGAGCAGTACTTC
>-|TRBV24-1|TRBJ1-5|few
CASSRHHDSNQPQHF
TGCGCCAGCAGCCGACACCACGATAGCAATCAGCCCCAGCATTTT
>-|TRBV20-1|TRBJ1-3|few
CSARDFTKRLENTIYF
TGCAGTGCTAGAGATTTCACTAAGAGGTTGGAGAACACCATATATTTT
>-|TRBV20-1|TRBJ1-1|once
CSARVPGGVYTEAFF
TGCAGTGCTAGGGTGCCAGGTGGAGTGTACACTGAAGCTTTCTTT
>TRBD2|TRBV19|TRBJ2-7|many
CASRLAGGYEQYF
TGTGCCAGTAGACTAGCGGGTGGCTACGAGCAGTACTTC
>-|TRBV9|TRBJ2-2|-
CASSVNRAGGELFF
TGTGCCAGCAGCGTTAACAGGGCGGGCGGGGAGCTGTTTTTT
>-|TRBV7-9|TRBJ1-3|many
CASSSLGEGPSPNTIYF
TGTGCCAGCAGCTCGCTGGGCGAGGGGCCCTCACCAAACACCATATATTTT
>-|TRBV15|TRBJ2-5|-
CATSEKRAWETQYF
TGTGCCACCAGCGAGAAAAGGGCGTGGGAGACCCAGTACTTC
>TRBD2|TRBV7-9|TRBJ2-2|-
CASSPRLAENTGELFF
TGTGCCAGCAGCCCGCGACTAGCGGAAAACACCGGGGAGCTGTTTTTT
>TRBD1|TRBV20-1|TRBJ1-6|many
CSAPGQGVQSPLHF
TGCAGTGCTCCGGGACAGGGTGTACAATCACCCCTCCACTTT
>-|TRBV7-9|TRBJ2-5|-
CASSLALSETQYF
TGTGCCAGCTCCCTGGCGTTATCGGAGACCCAGTACTTC
>-|TRBV10-2|TRBJ1-5|many
CASSEGSRNQPQHF
TGCGCCAGCAGTGAAGGGTCCCGAAATCAGCCCCAGCATTTT
>-|TRBV7-2|TRBJ2-6|few
CASSLDRPTGANVLTF
TGTGCCAGCAGCTTAGATCGGCCGACTGGGGCCAACGTCCTGACTTTC
>TRBD1|TRBV25-1|TRBJ1-6|-
CASSSGQGRNSPLHF
TGTGCCAGCAGTAGCGGACAGGGTCGTAATTCACCCCTCCACTTT
>-|TRBV4-2|TRBJ2-7|few
CASSPSRESYEQYF
TGTGCCAGCAGCCCCTCGAGGGAATCCTACGAGCAGTACTTC
>TRBD2|TRBV7-2|TRBJ2-7|-
CASSPGLVREQYF
TGTGCCAGCAGTCCGGGACTAGTCCGCGAGCAGTACTTC
>-|TRBV7-8|TRBJ1-1|-
CASSMMTGSGEAFF
TGTGCCAGCAGCATGATGACAGGTTCGGGCGAAGCTTTCTTT
>-|TRBV6-5|TRBJ1-1|-
CASSVGLELGAFF
TGTGCCAGCAGTGTCGGGCTGGAGCTTGGAGCTTTCTTT
>TRBD1|TRBV7-9|TRBJ2-7|many
CASSPGTVEDYEQYF
TGTGCCAGCAGCCCGGGGACAGTTGAGGACTACGAGCAGTACTTC
>TRBD1|TRBV19|TRBJ1-1|-
CAWRSTGGTEAFF
TGTGCCTGGAGGTCGACAGGGGGCACTGAAGCTTTCTTT